The subject of this entry is one T cell receptor (beta chain). Antigen specificity is unknown. These data belong to a study of T cell responses to AZD1222 COVID-19 vaccine. Profiled with immunoSEQ multiplex PCR; TCRdb holds only in-frame clones, not every one. This sample has about 91,000 clones, with 70% to 90% found just once. Germline assignment: CDR1 SGHVS and CDR2 FQNEAQ. The length of the CDR3 is 14 residues. V lost 3 bases and J lost 0, with 9 bases in between. Study-wide points: Unmutated variant regions are reportedly targeted by nearly half of spike-specific TCRs. Baseline antibody screening turned up just 6 or 7 seropositive AZD1222 recipients.

The specimen comprised peripheral blood, sampled on day 0 of AZD1222 vaccination. The receptor was derived from an adult in good health. This sequence joins TRBV7-8 and TRBJ2-7; D gene uncertain. CDR3 residues: CASSFTPNSYEQYF. The CDR3 DNA follows: TGTGCCAGCAGCTTTACCCCTAACTCCTACGAGCAGTACTTC.